Following are 28 T cell receptor beta chains from one sample sequenced in a study of T cell changes during pregnancy in multiple sclerosis. Clones were read by immunoSEQ multiplex PCR, and TCRdb kept only the in-frame ones, dropping some. The sample lists about 40,000 clones; approximately 90% were seen once. The sequencing here drew on CD8+ T cells from peripheral blood mononuclear cells, taken in the first trimester of pregnancy. These receptors were collected from a female donor with multiple sclerosis, enrolled in a pregnancy study.

This chain joins TRBV9 and TRBJ1-2, with TRBD1 matching 8 bases. Per germline, CDR1 SGDLS and CDR2 YYNGEE. J gave up 5 bases and V 0 bases, and 12 bases lay outside the gene matches. The CDR3 runs 17 residues. The CDR3 region is CASSVGNVDRGGYGYTF. In nucleotides, the CDR3 is TGTGCCAGCAGCGTAGGGAACGTTGACAGGGGCGGATATGGCTACACCTTC.

V and J are TRBV6-5 and TRBJ2-5; D uncertain. Germline-derived CDR1 and CDR2 are MNHEY and SVGAGI. Trimming removed 2 bases from V and 4 bases from J, with 11 bases in between. CDR3 length equals 14 residues. This CDR3 is CASSYRGGSETQYF. The CDR3 nucleotides read TGTGCCAGCAGTTACCGCGGTGGGTCAGAGACCCAGTACTTC.

This sequence joins TRBV9 and TRBJ2-2; 12 nucleotides line up with TRBD2. Germline V gene sequence: CDR1 SGDLS, CDR2 YYNGEE. The CDR3 is made up of 15 amino acids. V was pared by 5 bases and J by 5 bases, with 4 bases of the junction left unmatched. CDR3 nucleotides: TGTGCCAGCAGTATCGGACTAGCGGGAACCGGGGAGCTGTTTTTT. Its translation is CASSIGLAGTGELFF.

The genes are TRBV5-6 and TRBJ1-1; D perhaps matches TRBD1 (6 bases). Germline V CDR1 and CDR2: SGHDT, YYEEEE. The ends were cut back, 2 bases at V and 1 base at J, with 9 bases in the middle. CDR3 size: 14 residues. CDR3 region: CASSFVGGNTEAFF. The DNA of the CDR3 is TGTGCCAGCAGCTTCGTAGGGGGGAACACTGAAGCTTTCTTT. The complete variable domain, with remaining parts taken from reference TRBV5-6 and TRBJ1-1, reads DAGVTQSPTHLIKTRGQQVTLRCSPKSGHDTVSWYQQALGQGPQFIFQYYEEEERQRGNFPDRFSGHQFPNYSSELNVNALLLGDSALYLCASSFVGGNTEAFFGQGTRLTVV.

The V call is TRBV11-3, the J call TRBJ2-5, with D maybe TRBD1 (6 bases). The CDR3 loop spans 13 amino acids. Per the germline V gene, CDR1 is SGHNT and CDR2 is YENEEA. The V and J ends lost 5 bases and 1 base respectively, with 8 bases between them. The CDR3 nucleotides are TGTGCCAGCAGCCCGGACAGCCAAGAGACCCAGTACTTC. Translating it yields CASSPDSQETQYF.

This rearrangement joins TRBV9 to TRBJ1-4, with 7 bases fitting TRBD1. Germline values: CDR1 SGDLS, CDR2 YYNGEE. The CDR3 loop spans 16 amino acids. V trimming: 0 bases; J trimming: 0 bases; junction bases outside the gene matches: 2. CDR3 sequence: CASSVEGTATNEKLFF. CDR3 nucleotide sequence: TGTGCCAGCAGCGTAGAGGGGACAGCAACTAATGAAAAACTGTTTTTT.

The chain combines TRBV7-3 with TRBJ2-7; TRBD1 is a possible D gene (6 bases). V was shortened by 4 bases and J by 5 bases, with 18 bases between the two germline ends. CDR3 length: 15 residues. Germline CDR1 is SGHTA and CDR2 is FQGTGA. The CDR3 here is CASSWGQGQWDEQYF. The CDR3 DNA reads TGTGCCAGCAGCTGGGGGCAGGGGCAATGGGACGAGCAGTACTTC.

J is TRBJ2-1 and V is TRBV27, with 7 positions matching TRBD1. CDR3 length equals 14 residues. Germline V gives CDR1 MNHEY, CDR2 SMNVEV (reference sequence). J was trimmed by 6 bases and V by 5 bases; bases with no gene match: 7. The CDR3 spells CASSPWTGSNEQFF. Written as DNA, the CDR3 is TGTGCCAGCAGTCCGTGGACAGGCAGCAATGAGCAGTTCTTC.

The chain links TRBV13 to TRBJ2-7, with D maybe TRBD2 (6 bases). Trimming left V 0 bases short and J 7 bases short, with 16 bases between. The CDR3 extends over 15 amino acids. Germline V lookup: CDR1 PRHDT, CDR2 FYEKMQ (reference sequence). In nucleotides, the CDR3 is TGTGCCAGCAGCTTAGGTAGGGCCCACGGGGGAGAGCAGTACTTC. Translation: CASSLGRAHGGEQYF. Variable domain in full (rest from reference TRBV13 and TRBJ2-7): AAGVIQSPRHLIKEKRETATLKCYPIPRHDTVYWYQQGPGQDPQFLISFYEKMQSDKGSIPDRFSAQQFSDYHSELNMSSLELGDSALYFCASSLGRAHGGEQYFGPGTRLTVT.

The V gene is TRBV7-9, the J gene TRBJ1-2; 11 nucleotides agree with TRBD1. V was clipped by 5 bases and J by 4 bases; unmatched bases: 12. This CDR3 has 17 residues. Germline V lookup: CDR1 SEHNR, CDR2 FQNEAQ (reference sequence). In nucleotides, the CDR3 is TGTGCCAGCAGCCCAGGGACAGGGGGGTCCGGCGGCTATGGCTACACCTTC. Its translation: CASSPGTGGSGGYGYTF. The full variable domain, rest sourced from reference TRBV7-9 and TRBJ1-2, is DTGVSQNPRHKITKRGQNVTFRCDPISEHNRLYWYRQTLGQGPEFLTYFQNEAQLEKSRLLSDRFSAERPKGSFSTLEIQRTEQGDSAMYLCASSPGTGGSGGYGYTFGSGTRLTVV.

The chain recombines TRBV7-9 with TRBJ1-2; the D gene is possibly TRBD1 (6 bases). The CDR3 has 14 amino acids. Germline V gene data show CDR1 as SEHNR and CDR2 as FQNEAQ (reference sequence). Deletions cut 5 bases from V and 1 base from J, with 11 bases between. The CDR3 bases are TGTGCCAGCAGCGTCGGACAGCTTAACTATGGCTACACCTTC. This codes for CASSVGQLNYGYTF.

Only a few counts were recorded for this clone. The chain carries TRBV9 and TRBJ1-1, with D possibly being TRBD1 (6 bases). The CDR3 spans 15 residues. The germline V gene has CDR1 SGDLS and CDR2 YYNGEE. V was shortened by 3 bases and J by 0 bases, with 12 bases between the two germline ends. CDR3 sequence: CASSALQGMNTEAFF. The CDR3 nucleotides read TGTGCCAGCAGCGCATTACAGGGCATGAACACTGAAGCTTTCTTT.

The gene calls are TRBV6-1 and TRBJ1-5, with a possible D match to TRBD1 (6 bases). The CDR3 consists of 15 residues. Trimming stripped 4 bases from V and 0 bases from J, with 10 bases between. Germline V CDR1 and CDR2: MNHNS, SASEGT. CDR3 nucleotide sequence: TGTGCCAGCAGTGCCTTACAGGGTAGCAATCAGCCCCAGCATTTT. Translated: CASSALQGSNQPQHF.

The CDR3 DNA is TGTGCCAGCAGCCTCCCCTGGGGGGACTACGAGCAGTACTTC. This codes for CASSLPWGDYEQYF. The chain recombines TRBV14 with TRBJ2-7, with D maybe TRBD2 (6 bases). The CDR3 extends over 14 amino acids. Trimming took off 4 bases at V and 3 bases at J, with 13 bases between the two ends. Germline CDR1 is SGHDN and CDR2 is FVKESK.

This chain joins TRBV7-3 and TRBJ2-4, with 10 positions matching TRBD1. The CDR3 has 17 residues. Unmatched junction bases numbered 13, after V lost 3 bases and J lost 8 bases. The germline gives CDR1 SGHTA, CDR2 FQGTGA. CDR3 amino acids: CASSLGQGSGGLDIQYF. CDR3 coding DNA: TGTGCCAGCAGCTTGGGACAGGGGAGTGGGGGCTTGGACATTCAGTACTTC.

For the CDR3, the DNA is TGTGCCAGCGCCACATCGGGGGTAAATGGGGCCAACGTCCTGACTTTC. Its protein is CASATSGVNGANVLTF. The genes are TRBV6-4 and TRBJ2-6; possibly TRBD2 for D (6 bases). The germline gives CDR1 MRHNA, CDR2 SNTAGT. This CDR3 contains 16 residues. V dropped 8 bases and J dropped 3 bases, with 17 bases sitting between them.

The rearrangement links TRBV5-6 to TRBJ1-5; possibly TRBD1 for D (5 bases). The CDR3 contains 14 residues. Germline V gene data show CDR1 as SGHDT and CDR2 as YYEEEE. Trimming took 3 bases from V and 6 from J, leaving 13 bases between them. The CDR3 sequence is CASSWGRGGQPQHF. The CDR3, as DNA: TGTGCCAGCAGCTGGGGTAGGGGTGGTCAGCCCCAGCATTTT.

The genes are TRBV7-3 and TRBJ2-3, with 14 nucleotides matching TRBD2. The CDR3 is 18 amino acids. Germline V gene data show CDR1 as SGHTA and CDR2 as FQGTGA. With 3 bases clipped from V and 1 base from J, the junction kept 6 bases outside the gene matches. CDR3 bases: TGTGCCAGCAGCTTTACCCCGGGACTAGCGGGGGGCACAGATACGCAGTATTTT. Encoded protein: CASSFTPGLAGGTDTQYF. The entire variable domain, with the rest obtained from reference TRBV7-3 and TRBJ2-3, is as follows: GAGVSQTPSNKVTEKGKYVELRCDPISGHTALYWYRQSLGQGPEFLIYFQGTGAADDSGLPNDRFFAVRPEGSVSTLKIQRTERGDSAVYLCASSFTPGLAGGTDTQYFGPGTRLTVL.

CDR3: CASSSSGTLDTDTQYF. CDR3 nucleotides: TGTGCCAGCAGCTCCTCCGGGACACTGGACACAGATACGCAGTATTTT. The J gene is TRBJ2-3, the V gene TRBV11-3, with D maybe TRBD1 (6 bases). This CDR3 comprises 16 residues. Trimming stripped 4 bases from V and 2 bases from J, with 16 bases between. Germline CDR1 is SGHNT and CDR2 is YENEEA.

V and J are TRBV7-9 and TRBJ2-1; a possible D gene is TRBD2 (5 bases). Looked up from germline, CDR1 is SEHNR and CDR2 is FQNEAQ (reference sequence). Trimming cost V 4 bases and J 0 bases, with 16 bases left between them. This CDR3 region has 17 residues. The CDR3 protein is CASSSPHLGSSYNEQFF. The CDR3 region has the DNA TGTGCCAGCAGCTCGCCCCATCTAGGGAGCTCCTACAATGAGCAGTTCTTC.

The chain carries TRBV13 and TRBJ1-2, with D uncertain. This CDR3 has 15 residues. V lost 10 bases and J 6 bases, leaving 24 bases between the germline ends. The germline V gene encodes CDR1 PRHDT and CDR2 FYEKMQ (reference sequence). CDR3 loop: CATHSGVLRDDGYTF. The CDR3 nucleotides read TGTGCCACCCACTCTGGGGTATTGAGGGATGATGGCTACACCTTC.

This chain connects TRBV9 to TRBJ2-3; 8 positions match TRBD2. V was clipped by 0 bases and J by 6 bases; unmatched bases: 6. The CDR3 is 15 residues long. In germline, CDR1 is SGDLS, CDR2 YYNGEE. The CDR3 nucleotides read TGTGCCAGCAGCGTAGAGGGACTAGGATTCGATACGCAGTATTTT. Translation: CASSVEGLGFDTQYF.

The genes are TRBV7-9 and TRBJ1-5; D is undetermined. V was shortened by 5 bases and J by 5 bases, with 19 bases between the two germline ends. The CDR3 has 16 amino acids. Germline V gene sequence: CDR1 SEHNR, CDR2 FQNEAQ (reference sequence). The CDR3 protein is CASSEGSTGHDQPQHF. CDR3 DNA: TGTGCCAGCAGCGAGGGATCCACTGGGCACGATCAGCCCCAGCATTTT.

The chain couples TRBV9 to TRBJ2-7; D may be TRBD1 (6 bases). Germline CDR1 is SGDLS and CDR2 is YYNGEE. Trimming removed 3 bases at V and 5 bases at J, with 9 bases between. The CDR3 runs to 12 residues. CDR3 amino acids: CASSAQGNEQYF. CDR3 in DNA: TGTGCCAGCAGCGCACAGGGAAACGAGCAGTACTTC.

The chain uses TRBV6-5 and TRBJ2-5; 8 bases are shared with TRBD2. Judging by the DNA end, TRBJ2-7 fits better; the J call may be wrong. The germline CDR1 and CDR2 sequences are MNHEY and SVGAGI. CDR3 length: 12 amino acids. CDR3 protein: CATGGDGYEQYF. The CDR3 region has the DNA TGTGCCACCGGGGGGGATGGCTACGAGCAGTACTTC.

The CDR3 spells CASSQGIGLSYEQYF. For the CDR3, the DNA is TGCGCCAGCAGCCAAGGTATCGGACTCAGCTACGAGCAGTACTTC. The rearrangement links TRBV4-3 to TRBJ2-7; possible D gene TRBD2, 5 bases. Germline CDR1 reads LGHNA; CDR2 reads YSLEER. V gave up 1 base and J gave up 3 bases, with 13 bases separating them. CDR3 length: 15 residues.

The chain joins TRBV10-1 to TRBJ2-1, with TRBD2 matching over 8 bases. There are 14 residues in the CDR3. Germline-derived CDR1 and CDR2 are WNHNN and SYGVQD (reference sequence). The V and J ends lost 7 bases and 5 bases, in that order; junction bases with no gene match: 7. CDR3 DNA sequence: TGCGCCAGCATTGGTTTGCGGGGGGACAATGAGCAGTTCTTC. Translating gives CASIGLRGDNEQFF.

This clone rates as medium-sized. The chain joins TRBV6-4 to TRBJ2-1, with D possibly being TRBD1 (5 bases). V dropped 2 bases and J dropped 0 bases, with 5 bases sitting between them. Looked up from germline, CDR1 is MRHNA and CDR2 is SNTAGT. The CDR3 has 14 amino acids. This CDR3 is CASSDDSSYNEQFF. DNA for the CDR3: TGTGCCAGCAGTGACGACAGCTCCTACAATGAGCAGTTCTTC.